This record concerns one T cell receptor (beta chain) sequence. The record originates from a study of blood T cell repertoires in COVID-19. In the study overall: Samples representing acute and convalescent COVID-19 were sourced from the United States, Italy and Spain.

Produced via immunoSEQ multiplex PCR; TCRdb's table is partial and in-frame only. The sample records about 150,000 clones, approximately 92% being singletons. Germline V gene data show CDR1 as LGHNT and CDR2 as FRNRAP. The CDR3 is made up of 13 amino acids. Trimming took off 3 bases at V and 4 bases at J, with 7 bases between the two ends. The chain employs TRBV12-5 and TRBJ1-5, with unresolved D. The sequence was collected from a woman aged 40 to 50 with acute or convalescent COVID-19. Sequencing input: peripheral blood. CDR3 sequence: CASGFEGNQPQHF. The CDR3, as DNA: TGTGCTAGTGGTTTCGAGGGAAATCAGCCCCAGCATTTT.